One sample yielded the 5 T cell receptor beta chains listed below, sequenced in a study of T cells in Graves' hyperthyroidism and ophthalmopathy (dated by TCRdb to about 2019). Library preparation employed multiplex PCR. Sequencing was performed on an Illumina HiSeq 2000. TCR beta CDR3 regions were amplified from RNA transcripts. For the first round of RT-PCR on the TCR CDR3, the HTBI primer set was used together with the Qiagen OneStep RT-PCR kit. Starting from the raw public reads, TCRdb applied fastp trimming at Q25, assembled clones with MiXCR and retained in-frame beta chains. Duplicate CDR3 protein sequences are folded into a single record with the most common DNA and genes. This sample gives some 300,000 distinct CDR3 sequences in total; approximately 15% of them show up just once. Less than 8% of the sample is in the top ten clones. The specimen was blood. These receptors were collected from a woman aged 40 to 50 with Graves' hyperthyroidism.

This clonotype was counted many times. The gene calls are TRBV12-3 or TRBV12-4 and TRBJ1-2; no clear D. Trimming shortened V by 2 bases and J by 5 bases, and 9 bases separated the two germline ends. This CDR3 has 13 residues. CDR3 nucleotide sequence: TGTGCCAGCAGTTTAAGTCGGTTTTATGGCTACACCTTC. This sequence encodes CASSLSRFYGYTF.

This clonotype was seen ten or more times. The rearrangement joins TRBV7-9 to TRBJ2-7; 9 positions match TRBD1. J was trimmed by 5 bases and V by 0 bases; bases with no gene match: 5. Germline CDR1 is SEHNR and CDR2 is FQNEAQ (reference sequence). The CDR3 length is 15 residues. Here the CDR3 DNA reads TGTGCCAGCAGCTTAGCTACAGGGGGCCGGGACGAGCAGTACTTC. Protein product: CASSLATGGRDEQYF.

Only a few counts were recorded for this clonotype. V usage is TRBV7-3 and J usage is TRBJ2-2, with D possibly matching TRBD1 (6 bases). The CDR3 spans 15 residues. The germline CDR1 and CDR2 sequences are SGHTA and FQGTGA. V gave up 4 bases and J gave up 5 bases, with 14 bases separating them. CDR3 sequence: CASSSSRDTTGELFF. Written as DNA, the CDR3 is TGTGCCAGCAGCTCATCCCGGGACACAACCGGGGAGCTGTTTTTT.

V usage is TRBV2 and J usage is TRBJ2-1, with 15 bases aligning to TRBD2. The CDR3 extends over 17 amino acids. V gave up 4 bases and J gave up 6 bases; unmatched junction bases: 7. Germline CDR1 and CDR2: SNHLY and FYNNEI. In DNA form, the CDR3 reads TGTGCCAGCAGTGGGCCCGGGACTAGCGGGAGGCCCAATGAGCAGTTCTTC. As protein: CASSGPGTSGRPNEQFF.

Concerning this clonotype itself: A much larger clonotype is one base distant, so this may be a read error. CDR3 nucleotide sequence: TGTGCCAGCAGCGAGACAGGGGGGGACTATGGCTACACCTTC. This gives the protein CASSETGGDYGYTF. The V call is TRBV13, the J call TRBJ1-2; 9 bases are a match to TRBD1. V dropped 5 bases and J dropped 3; count of bases not matched to a gene: 4. Germline lookup yields CDR1 PRHDT and CDR2 FYEKMQ (reference sequence). The CDR3 spans 14 residues.